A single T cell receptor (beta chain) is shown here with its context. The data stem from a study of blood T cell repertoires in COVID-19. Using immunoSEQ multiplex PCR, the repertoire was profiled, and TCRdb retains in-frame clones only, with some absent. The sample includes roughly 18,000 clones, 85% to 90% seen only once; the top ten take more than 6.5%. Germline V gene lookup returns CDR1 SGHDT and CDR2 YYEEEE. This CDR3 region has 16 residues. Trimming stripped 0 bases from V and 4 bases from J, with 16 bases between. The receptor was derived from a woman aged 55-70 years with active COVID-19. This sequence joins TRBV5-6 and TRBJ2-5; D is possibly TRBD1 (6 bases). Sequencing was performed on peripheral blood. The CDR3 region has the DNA TGTGCCAGCAGCTTGGTGGGGCAGGGGCTAGGAGAGACCCAGTACTTC. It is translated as CASSLVGQGLGETQYF. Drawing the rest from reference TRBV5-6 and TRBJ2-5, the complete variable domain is DAGVTQSPTHLIKTRGQQVTLRCSPKSGHDTVSWYQQALGQGPQFIFQYYEEEERQRGNFPDRFSGHQFPNYSSELNVNALLLGDSALYLCASSLVGQGLGETQYFGPGTRLLVL.